This TCR beta chain was captured by sequencing in a study of cytomegalovirus exposure and HLA in healthy donors. Germline V gene lookup returns CDR1 SGHTA and CDR2 FQGTGA. The CDR3 runs to 17 residues. Trimming at V came to 4 bases and at J to 5 bases, leaving 12 bases not matched to a gene. This PCR relied on a set of 60 Vbeta primers and 13 Jbeta primers. The assay was immunoSEQ multiplex PCR, and TCRdb's table has in-frame clones only and misses some. The table has around 150,000 clones, about 64% seen once; the top ten hold more than 4%. The sequence was collected from a man in his 60s in good health and CMV-seronegative. This chain uses TRBV7-3 with TRBJ2-2; 8 nucleotides line up with TRBD2. The sequenced sample was PBMCs. The CDR3 nucleotides are TGTGCCAGCAGCTCCTGGGCTAGCGGGTATCAAACCGGGGAGCTGTTTTTT. Amino acids: CASSSWASGYQTGELFF.